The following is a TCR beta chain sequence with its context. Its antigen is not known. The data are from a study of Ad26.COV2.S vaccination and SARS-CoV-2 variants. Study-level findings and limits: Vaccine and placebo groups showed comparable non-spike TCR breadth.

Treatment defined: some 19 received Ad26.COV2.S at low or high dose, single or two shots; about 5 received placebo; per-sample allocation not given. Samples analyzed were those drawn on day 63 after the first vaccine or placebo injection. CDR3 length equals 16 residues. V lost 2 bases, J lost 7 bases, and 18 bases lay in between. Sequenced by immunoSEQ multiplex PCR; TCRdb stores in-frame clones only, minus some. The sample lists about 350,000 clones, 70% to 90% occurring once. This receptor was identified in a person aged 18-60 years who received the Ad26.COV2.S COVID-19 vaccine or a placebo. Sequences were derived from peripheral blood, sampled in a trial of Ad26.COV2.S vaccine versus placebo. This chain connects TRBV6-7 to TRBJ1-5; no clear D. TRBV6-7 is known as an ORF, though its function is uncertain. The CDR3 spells CASSYRNRKECQPQHF. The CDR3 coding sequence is TGTGCCAGCAGTTACCGCAACAGAAAGGAATGCCAGCCCCAGCATTTT.